The present entry profiles one T cell receptor (beta chain) with its context. Its specificity is unknown. Naive CD8 cells lacked CD45RO and underwent positive selection for CCR7, leaving out terminally differentiated effector memory CD45RA+ cells. Everyone who donated was a Caucasian adult who lived in Nashville, Tennessee. This entry belongs to a study of shared clonotypes between healthy human individuals. Overall study: Donor composition was a couple of women and three men, aged 18 to 49.

The material for each subset, its genomic DNA, was split evenly across several immunoSEQ plates. Method: immunoSEQ multiplex PCR; TCRdb's copy keeps in-frame clones and lacks some. The table shows approximately 740,000 clones, with around 93% occurring only once. Notes on the study in general: Generally, naive subsets (rather than memory subsets) showed larger estimated richness.

Germline V CDR1 and CDR2: SEHNR, FQNEAQ (reference sequence). CDR3 length equals 16 residues. V was shortened by 5 bases and J by 0 bases, with 14 bases between the two germline ends. This TCR derives from a man aged 25 to 40 in good health. The sequencing input was naive CD8+ T cells sorted from blood. The chain recombines TRBV7-9 with TRBJ2-1; the D gene is possibly TRBD2 (6 bases). The CDR3 region has the DNA TGTGCCAGCAGCGGGGGGACGTCAAGCTCCTACAATGAGCAGTTCTTC. This encodes CASSGGTSSSYNEQFF.